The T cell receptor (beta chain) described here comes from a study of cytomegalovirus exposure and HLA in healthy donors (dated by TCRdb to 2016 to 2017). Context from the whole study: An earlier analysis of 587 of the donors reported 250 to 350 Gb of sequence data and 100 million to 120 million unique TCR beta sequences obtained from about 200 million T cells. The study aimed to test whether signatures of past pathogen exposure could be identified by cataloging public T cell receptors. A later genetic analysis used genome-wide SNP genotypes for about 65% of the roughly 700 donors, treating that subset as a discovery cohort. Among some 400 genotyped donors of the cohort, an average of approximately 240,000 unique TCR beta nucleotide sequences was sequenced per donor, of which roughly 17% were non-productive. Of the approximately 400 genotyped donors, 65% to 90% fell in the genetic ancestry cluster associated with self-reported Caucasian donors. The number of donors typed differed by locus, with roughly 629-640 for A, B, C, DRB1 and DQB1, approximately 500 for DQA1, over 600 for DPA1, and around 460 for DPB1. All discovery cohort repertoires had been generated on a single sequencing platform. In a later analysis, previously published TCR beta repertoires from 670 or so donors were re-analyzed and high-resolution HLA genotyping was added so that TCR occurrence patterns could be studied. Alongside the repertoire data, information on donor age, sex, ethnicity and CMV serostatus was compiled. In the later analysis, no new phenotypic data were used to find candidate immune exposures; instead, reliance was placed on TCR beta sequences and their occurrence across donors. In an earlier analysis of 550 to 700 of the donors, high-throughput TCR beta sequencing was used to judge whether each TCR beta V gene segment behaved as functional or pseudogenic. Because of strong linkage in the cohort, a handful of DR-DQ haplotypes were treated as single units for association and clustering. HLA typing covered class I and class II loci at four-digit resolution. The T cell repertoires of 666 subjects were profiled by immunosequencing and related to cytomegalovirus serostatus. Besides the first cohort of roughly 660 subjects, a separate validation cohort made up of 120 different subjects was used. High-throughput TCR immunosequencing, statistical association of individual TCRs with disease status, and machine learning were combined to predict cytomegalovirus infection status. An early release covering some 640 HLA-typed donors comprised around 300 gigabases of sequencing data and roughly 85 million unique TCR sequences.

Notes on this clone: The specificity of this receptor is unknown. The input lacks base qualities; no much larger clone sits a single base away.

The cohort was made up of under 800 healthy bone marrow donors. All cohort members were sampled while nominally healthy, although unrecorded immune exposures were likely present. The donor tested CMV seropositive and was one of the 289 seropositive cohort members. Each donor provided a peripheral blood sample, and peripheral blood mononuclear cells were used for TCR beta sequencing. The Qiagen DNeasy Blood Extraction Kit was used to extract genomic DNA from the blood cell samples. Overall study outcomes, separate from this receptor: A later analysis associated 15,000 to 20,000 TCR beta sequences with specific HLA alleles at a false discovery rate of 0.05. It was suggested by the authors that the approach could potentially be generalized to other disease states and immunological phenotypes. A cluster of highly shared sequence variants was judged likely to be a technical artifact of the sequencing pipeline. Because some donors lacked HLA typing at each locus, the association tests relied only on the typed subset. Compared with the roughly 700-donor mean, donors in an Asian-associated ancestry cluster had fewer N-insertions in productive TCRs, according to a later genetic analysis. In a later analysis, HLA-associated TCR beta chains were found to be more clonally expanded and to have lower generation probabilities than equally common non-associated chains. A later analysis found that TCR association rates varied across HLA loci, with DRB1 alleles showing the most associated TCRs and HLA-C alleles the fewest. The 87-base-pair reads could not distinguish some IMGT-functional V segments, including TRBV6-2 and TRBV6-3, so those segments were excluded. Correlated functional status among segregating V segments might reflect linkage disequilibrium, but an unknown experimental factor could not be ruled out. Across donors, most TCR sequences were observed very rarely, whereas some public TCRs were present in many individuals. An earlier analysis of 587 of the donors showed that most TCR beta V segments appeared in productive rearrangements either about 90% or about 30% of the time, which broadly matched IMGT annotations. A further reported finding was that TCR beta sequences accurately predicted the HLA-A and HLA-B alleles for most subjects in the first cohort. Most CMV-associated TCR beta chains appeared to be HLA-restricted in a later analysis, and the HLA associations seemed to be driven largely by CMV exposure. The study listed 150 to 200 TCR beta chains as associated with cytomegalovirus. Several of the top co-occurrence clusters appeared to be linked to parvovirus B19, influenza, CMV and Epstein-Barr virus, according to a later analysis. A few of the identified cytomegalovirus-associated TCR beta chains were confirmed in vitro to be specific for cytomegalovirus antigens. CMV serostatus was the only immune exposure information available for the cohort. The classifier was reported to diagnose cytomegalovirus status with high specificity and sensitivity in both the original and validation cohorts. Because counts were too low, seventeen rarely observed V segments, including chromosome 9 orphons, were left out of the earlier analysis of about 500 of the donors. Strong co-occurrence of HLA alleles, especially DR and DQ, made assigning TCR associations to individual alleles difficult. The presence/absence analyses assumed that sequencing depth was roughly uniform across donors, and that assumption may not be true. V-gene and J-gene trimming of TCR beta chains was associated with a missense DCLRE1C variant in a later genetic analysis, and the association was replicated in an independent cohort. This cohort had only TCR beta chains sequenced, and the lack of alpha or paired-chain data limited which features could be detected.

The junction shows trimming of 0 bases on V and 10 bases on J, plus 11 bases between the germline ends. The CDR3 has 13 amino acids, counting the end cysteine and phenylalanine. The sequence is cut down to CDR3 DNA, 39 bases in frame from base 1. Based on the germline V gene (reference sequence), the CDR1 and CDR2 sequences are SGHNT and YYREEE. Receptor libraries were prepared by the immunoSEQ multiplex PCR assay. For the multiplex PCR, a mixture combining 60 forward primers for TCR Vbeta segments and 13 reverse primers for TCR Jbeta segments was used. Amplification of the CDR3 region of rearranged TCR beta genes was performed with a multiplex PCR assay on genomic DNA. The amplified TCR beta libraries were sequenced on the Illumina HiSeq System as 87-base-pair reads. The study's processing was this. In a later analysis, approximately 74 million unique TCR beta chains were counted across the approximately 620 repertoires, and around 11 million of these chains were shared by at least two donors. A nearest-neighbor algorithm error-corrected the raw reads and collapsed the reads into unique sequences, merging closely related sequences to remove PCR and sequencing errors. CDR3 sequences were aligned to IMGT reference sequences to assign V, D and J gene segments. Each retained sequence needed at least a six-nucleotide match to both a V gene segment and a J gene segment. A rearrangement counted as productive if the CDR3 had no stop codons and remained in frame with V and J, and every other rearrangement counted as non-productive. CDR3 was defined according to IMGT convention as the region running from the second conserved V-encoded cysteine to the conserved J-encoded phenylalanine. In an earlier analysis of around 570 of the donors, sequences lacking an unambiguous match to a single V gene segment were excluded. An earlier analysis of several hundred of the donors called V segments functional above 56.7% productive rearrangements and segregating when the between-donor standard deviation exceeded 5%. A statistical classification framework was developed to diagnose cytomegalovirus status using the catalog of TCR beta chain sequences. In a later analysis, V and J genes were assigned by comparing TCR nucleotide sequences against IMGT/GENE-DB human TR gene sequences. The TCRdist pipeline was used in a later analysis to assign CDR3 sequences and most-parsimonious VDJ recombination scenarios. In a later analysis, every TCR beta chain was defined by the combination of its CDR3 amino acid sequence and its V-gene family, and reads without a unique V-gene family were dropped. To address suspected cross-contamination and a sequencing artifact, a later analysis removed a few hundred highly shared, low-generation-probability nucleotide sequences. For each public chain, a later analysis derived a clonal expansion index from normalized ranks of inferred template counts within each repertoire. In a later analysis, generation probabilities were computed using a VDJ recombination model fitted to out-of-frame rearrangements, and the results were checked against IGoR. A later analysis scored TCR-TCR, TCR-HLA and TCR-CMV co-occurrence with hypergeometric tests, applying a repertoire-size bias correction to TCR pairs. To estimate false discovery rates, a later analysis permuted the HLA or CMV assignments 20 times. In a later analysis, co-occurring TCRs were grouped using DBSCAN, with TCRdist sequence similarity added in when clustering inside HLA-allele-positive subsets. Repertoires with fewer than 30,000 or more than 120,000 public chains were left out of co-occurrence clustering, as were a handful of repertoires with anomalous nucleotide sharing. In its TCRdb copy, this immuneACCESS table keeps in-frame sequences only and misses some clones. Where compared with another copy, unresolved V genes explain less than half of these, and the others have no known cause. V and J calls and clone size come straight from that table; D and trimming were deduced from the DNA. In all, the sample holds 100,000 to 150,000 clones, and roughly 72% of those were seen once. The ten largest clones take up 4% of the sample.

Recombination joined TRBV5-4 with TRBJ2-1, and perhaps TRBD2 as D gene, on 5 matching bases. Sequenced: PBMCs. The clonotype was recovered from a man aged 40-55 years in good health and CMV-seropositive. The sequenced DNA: TGTGCCAGCAGCTTGGGGACTGCTAACGAGCAGTTCTTC. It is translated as CASSLGTANEQFF.